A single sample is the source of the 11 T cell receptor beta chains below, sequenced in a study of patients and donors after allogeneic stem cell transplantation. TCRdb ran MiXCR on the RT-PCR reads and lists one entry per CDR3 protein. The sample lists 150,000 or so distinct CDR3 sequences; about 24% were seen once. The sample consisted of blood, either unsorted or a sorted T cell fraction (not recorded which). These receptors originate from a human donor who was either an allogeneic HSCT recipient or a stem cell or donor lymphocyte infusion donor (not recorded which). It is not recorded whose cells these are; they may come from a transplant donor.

This chain's CDR3 is CASSTGGRDNYGYTF. In nucleotides, the CDR3 is TGTGCCAGCAGCACCGGTGGGCGGGATAACTATGGCTACACCTTC. The genes are TRBV7-2 and TRBJ1-2; D remains ambiguous. This CDR3 region has 15 residues. Trimming left V 5 bases short and J 1 base short, with 14 bases between. Germline loops: CDR1 SGHTA, CDR2 FQGNSA.

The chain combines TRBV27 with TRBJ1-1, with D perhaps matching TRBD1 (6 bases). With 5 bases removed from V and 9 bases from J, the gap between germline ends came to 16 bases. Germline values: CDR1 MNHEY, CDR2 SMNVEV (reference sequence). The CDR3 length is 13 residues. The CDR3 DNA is TGTGCCAGCAGTAAATCATACAGGGAAAAAGCTTTCTTT. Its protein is CASSKSYREKAFF.

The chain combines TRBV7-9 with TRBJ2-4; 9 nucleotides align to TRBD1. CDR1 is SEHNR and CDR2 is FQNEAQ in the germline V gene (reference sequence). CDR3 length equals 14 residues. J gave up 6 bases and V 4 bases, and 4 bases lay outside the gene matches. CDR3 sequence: CASSSLDRGNIQYF. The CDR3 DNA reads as TGTGCCAGCAGCTCCTTGGACAGGGGAAACATTCAGTACTTC.

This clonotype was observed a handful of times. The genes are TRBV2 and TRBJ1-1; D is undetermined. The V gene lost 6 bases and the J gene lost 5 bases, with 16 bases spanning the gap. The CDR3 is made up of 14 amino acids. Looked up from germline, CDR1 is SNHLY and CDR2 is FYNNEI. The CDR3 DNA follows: TGTGCCAGCAGGGAGCTGGGGTTGGGGACTGAAGCTTTCTTT. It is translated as CASRELGLGTEAFF.

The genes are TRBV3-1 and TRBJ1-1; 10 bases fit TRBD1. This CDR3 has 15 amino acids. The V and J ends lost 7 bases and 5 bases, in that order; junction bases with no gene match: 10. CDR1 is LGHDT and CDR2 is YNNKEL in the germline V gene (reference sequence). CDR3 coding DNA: TGTGCCAGCACCGCGACAGGGGGCGGGAGAACTGAAGCTTTCTTT. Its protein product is CASTATGGGRTEAFF.

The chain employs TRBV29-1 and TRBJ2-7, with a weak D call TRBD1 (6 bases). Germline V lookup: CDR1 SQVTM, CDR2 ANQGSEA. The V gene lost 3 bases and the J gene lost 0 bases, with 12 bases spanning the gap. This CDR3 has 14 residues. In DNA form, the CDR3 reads TGCAGCGTTGAGACGACAGGCATCTCCTACGAGCAGTACTTC. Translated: CSVETTGISYEQYF.

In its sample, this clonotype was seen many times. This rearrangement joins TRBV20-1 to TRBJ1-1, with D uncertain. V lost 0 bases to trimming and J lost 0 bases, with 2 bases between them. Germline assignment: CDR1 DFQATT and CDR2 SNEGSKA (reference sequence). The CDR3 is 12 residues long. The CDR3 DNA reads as TGCAGTGCTAGAGATATGAACACTGAAGCTTTCTTT. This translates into CSARDMNTEAFF.

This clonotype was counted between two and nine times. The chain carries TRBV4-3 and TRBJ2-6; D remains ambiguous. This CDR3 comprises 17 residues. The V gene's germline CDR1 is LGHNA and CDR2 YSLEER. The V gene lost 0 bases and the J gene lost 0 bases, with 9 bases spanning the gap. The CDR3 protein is CASSQDWVGSGANVLTF. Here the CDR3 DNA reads TGCGCCAGCAGCCAAGATTGGGTTGGCTCTGGGGCCAACGTCCTGACTTTC.

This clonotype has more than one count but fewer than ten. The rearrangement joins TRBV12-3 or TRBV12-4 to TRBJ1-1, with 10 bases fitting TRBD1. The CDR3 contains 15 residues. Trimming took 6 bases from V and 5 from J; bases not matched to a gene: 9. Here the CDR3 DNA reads TGTGCCAGCAGCCGACAGGGGGCGCGGGGTACTGAAGCTTTCTTT. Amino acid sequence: CASSRQGARGTEAFF.

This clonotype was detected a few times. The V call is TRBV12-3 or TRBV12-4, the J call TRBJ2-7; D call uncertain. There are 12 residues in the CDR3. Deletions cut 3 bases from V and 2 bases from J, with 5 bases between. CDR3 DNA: TGTGCCAGCAGTTTTGGTCCCTACGAGCAGTACTTC. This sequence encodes CASSFGPYEQYF.

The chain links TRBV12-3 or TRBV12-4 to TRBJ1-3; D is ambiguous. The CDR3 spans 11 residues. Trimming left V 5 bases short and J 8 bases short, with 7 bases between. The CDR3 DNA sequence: TGTGCCAGCAGTCGGGTGGACACCATATATTTT. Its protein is CASSRVDTIYF.